This T cell receptor (beta chain) was retrieved from a study of identical twins. General observations from the study: Insertion counts were lower in abundant cord blood beta clonotypes, a trend that memory repertoires did not show.

The CDR3 spans 12 residues. Germline CDR1 is SGHAT and CDR2 is FQNNGV. Trimming shortened V by 1 base and J by 5 bases, and 6 bases separated the two germline ends. This clonotype was observed a few times. What it binds is not known. TCRdb re-called the 5' RACE reads through MiXCR, storing one row per CDR3 protein. The sample contains under 350,000 distinct CDR3 sequences, roughly 8.6% of which appear only once. This sample was also put to use in a study of yellow fever vaccine responses in identical twins.

The rearrangement uses TRBV11-2 and TRBJ2-7; D ambiguous. Source material: CD8+ T cells sorted from blood. The origin of this receptor is a woman between 18 and 30 years old in good health. CDR3 sequence (DNA): TGTGCCAGCAGCTTAGGTTCGCACGAGCAGTACTTC. Protein: CASSLGSHEQYF.